This entry lists 15 T cell receptor beta chains sequenced from one sample in a study of blood T cell repertoires in COVID-19. The table came from immunoSEQ multiplex PCR; TCRdb's copy has only in-frame clones and leaves some out. The sample records roughly 170,000 clones, more than 85% being singletons. Sequencing was done on a sample of peripheral blood. These receptors came from a man in his forties with active or convalescent COVID-19.

This chain connects TRBV12-1 to TRBJ2-5; the table's D call TRBD2 went unverified against the DNA. TRBV12-1 is given as a pseudogene. This CDR3 has 15 residues. Here the CDR3 DNA reads TGTGCCAGCAGCCTCCGGGGGGGGGCTCAAGAGACCCAGTACTTC. Protein product: CASSLRGGAQETQYF.

The CDR3 reads CASSARGGAGEQPQHF. The DNA for the CDR3 is TGTGCCAGCAGCGCCCGGGGGGGGGCTGGAGAACAGCCCCAGCATTTT. This chain joins TRBV7-6 and TRBJ1-5; TRBD1 is a possible D gene (6 bases). CDR3 length: 16 amino acids. The V and J ends lost 5 bases and 7 bases respectively, with 21 bases between them. Germline V CDR1 and CDR2: SGHVS, FNYEAQ. Full variable domain (missing parts from reference TRBV7-6 and TRBJ1-5): GAGVSQSPRYKVTKRGQDVALRCDPISGHVSLYWYRQALGQGPEFLTYFNYEAQQDKSGLPNDRFSAERPEGSISTLTIQRTEQRDSAMYRCASSARGGAGEQPQHFGDGTRLSIL.

The chain couples TRBV28 to TRBJ1-1; no reliable D call. This CDR3 contains 13 residues. Germline V gives CDR1 MDHEN, CDR2 SYDVKM. The V end lost 5 bases, the J end lost 2 bases, and 9 bases lay between the germline ends. CDR3 nucleotides: TGTGCCAGCAGTCCGAGGAGAAACACTGAAGCTTTCTTT. This translates into CASSPRRNTEAFF.

This clone has more than one count but fewer than ten. This chain connects TRBV2 to TRBJ1-6; the match to TRBD1 covers 7 bases. In germline, CDR1 is SNHLY, CDR2 FYNNEI. The CDR3 consists of 14 residues. The ends lost 6 bases at V and 7 bases at J; junction bases unmatched: 6. CDR3 coding DNA: TGTGCCAGCAGGCCCGGGACAGTGAATTCACCCCTCCACTTT. It encodes CASRPGTVNSPLHF.

With regard to this clone: The same CDR3 arises from other DNA sequences in this sample as well. This chain joins TRBV25-1 and TRBJ2-4, with D maybe TRBD1 (5 bases). The CDR3 loop spans 14 amino acids. Germline V lookup: CDR1 MGHDK, CDR2 SYGVNS. V lost 7 bases and J lost 0, with 10 bases in between. Here the CDR3 DNA reads TGTGCCAGCACAGACAGTCTAGCCAAAAACATTCAGTACTTC. This codes for CASTDSLAKNIQYF.

The rearrangement links TRBV3-1 (or the pseudogene TRBV3-2) to TRBJ1-4, with 7 nucleotides matching TRBD1. This CDR3 is built from 14 residues. The ends lost 4 bases at V and 8 bases at J; junction bases unmatched: 7. Germline CDR1 and CDR2: LGHDT and YNNKEL (reference sequence). CDR3: CASSLAGGREKLFF. CDR3 DNA sequence: TGTGCCAGCAGCCTAGCAGGGGGTCGGGAAAAACTGTTTTTT.

The DNA of the CDR3 is TGTGCCAGCAGTTCAGAAGCGGATACGCAGTATTTT. Its protein product is CASSSEADTQYF. J is TRBJ2-3 and V is TRBV28; D gene ambiguous. Trimming pared 4 bases from V and 6 bases from J, leaving 8 bases between. CDR1 is MDHEN, CDR2 SYDVKM, per germline. CDR3 length: 12 residues.

The chain uses TRBV5-6 and TRBJ2-3; TRBD2 matches 9 bases. Trimming at V came to 2 bases and at J to 3 bases, leaving 13 bases not matched to a gene. Germline CDR1 and CDR2: SGHDT and YYEEEE. The CDR3 has 18 residues. The CDR3 sequence is CASSFYGTSTPLTDTQYF. In DNA form, the CDR3 reads TGTGCCAGCAGCTTCTATGGGACTAGCACCCCGTTGACAGATACGCAGTATTTT. The entire variable domain, with the rest obtained from reference TRBV5-6 and TRBJ2-3, is as follows: DAGVTQSPTHLIKTRGQQVTLRCSPKSGHDTVSWYQQALGQGPQFIFQYYEEEERQRGNFPDRFSGHQFPNYSSELNVNALLLGDSALYLCASSFYGTSTPLTDTQYFGPGTRLTVL.

A word on this clone: The identical CDR3 is also encoded by other nucleotide sequences in the sample. V gene TRBV15 combines with J gene TRBJ2-3; no reliable D call. Trimming took off 3 bases at V and 2 bases at J, with 3 bases between the two ends. Germline V CDR1 and CDR2: LNHNV, YYDKDF (reference sequence). CDR3 length: 12 residues. The CDR3 protein is CATSRATDTQYF. As DNA, the CDR3 is TGTGCCACCAGCAGGGCCACAGATACGCAGTATTTT.

The chain employs TRBV12-3 or TRBV12-4 and TRBJ1-1, with D perhaps matching TRBD1 (5 bases). V was pared by 6 bases and J by 6 bases, with 11 bases between. This CDR3 spans 12 amino acids. CDR3 sequence: CASRSQGSEAFF. DNA of the CDR3: TGTGCCAGCAGGAGCCAGGGTTCTGAAGCTTTCTTT.

The chain's CDR3 is CASSLRTGFTGELFF. The CDR3 DNA reads TGTGCCAGCAGTTTAAGGACAGGGTTCACCGGGGAGCTGTTTTTT. The chain has TRBV28 and TRBJ2-2; 8 nucleotides agree with TRBD1. Per germline, CDR1 MDHEN and CDR2 SYDVKM. V lost 2 bases to trimming and J lost 4 bases; unmatched junction nucleotides: 3. The CDR3 is 15 amino acids. Complete variable domain (other parts from reference TRBV28 and TRBJ2-2): DVKVTQSSRYLVKRTGEKVFLECVQDMDHENMFWYRQDPGLGLRLIYFSYDVKMKEKGDIPEGYSVSREKKERFSLILESASTNQTSMYLCASSLRTGFTGELFFGEGSRLTVL.

This clone came up once. V gene TRBV11-3 combines with J gene TRBJ2-4, with 12 bases fitting TRBD1. The CDR3 consists of 16 residues. Trimming took 4 bases from V and 2 from J; bases not matched to a gene: 3. Germline lookup yields CDR1 SGHNT and CDR2 YENEEA. CDR3 amino acids: CASSSGQGATKNIQYF. The CDR3 coding sequence is TGTGCCAGCAGCTCGGGACAGGGGGCGACCAAAAACATTCAGTACTTC.

The chain joins TRBV11-2 to TRBJ1-2, with 7 bases matching TRBD1. V lost 5 bases to trimming and J lost 8 bases; unmatched junction nucleotides: 17. CDR1 and CDR2 from the germline V gene are SGHAT and FQNNGV. CDR3 length equals 16 residues. In DNA form, the CDR3 reads TGTGCCAGCAGCCCAGCTCCAAGACAGGGACTGTGGGGCTACACCTTC. This translates into CASSPAPRQGLWGYTF.

The V gene is TRBV30, the J gene TRBJ1-5, with D hard to call. V dropped 3 bases and J dropped 0 bases, with 9 bases sitting between them. Per germline, CDR1 GTSNPN and CDR2 SVGIG (reference sequence). The CDR3 runs 14 residues. The CDR3 reads CAWRGVDSNQPQHF. CDR3 coding DNA: TGTGCCTGGAGGGGAGTAGATAGCAATCAGCCCCAGCATTTT.

This chain links TRBV25-1 with TRBJ1-1; 8 nucleotides match TRBD1. After removal of 3 bases from V and 7 bases from J, the junction contained 7 bases not matched to a gene. CDR3 length: 14 amino acids. Germline values: CDR1 MGHDK, CDR2 SYGVNS. CDR3 loop: CASSERDRSLEAFF. CDR3 coding DNA: TGTGCCAGCAGTGAGAGGGACAGGAGCCTTGAAGCTTTCTTT.